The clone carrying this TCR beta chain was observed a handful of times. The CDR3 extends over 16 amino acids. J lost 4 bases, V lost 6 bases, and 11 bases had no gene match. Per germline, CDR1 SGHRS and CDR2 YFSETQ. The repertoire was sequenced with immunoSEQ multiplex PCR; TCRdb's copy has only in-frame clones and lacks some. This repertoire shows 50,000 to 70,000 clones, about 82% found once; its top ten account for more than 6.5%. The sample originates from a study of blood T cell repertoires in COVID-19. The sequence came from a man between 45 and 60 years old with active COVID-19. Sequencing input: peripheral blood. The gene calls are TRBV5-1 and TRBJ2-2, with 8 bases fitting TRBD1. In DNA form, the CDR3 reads TGCGCCAGCACTGTCAGGGGGCGAAGGGGCACCGGGGAGCTGTTTTTT. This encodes CASTVRGRRGTGELFF.